This T cell receptor beta chain was identified during a study of OX40 agonist ivuxolimab in advanced cancers. About the study: Antecedent anti-PD-1, anti-PD-L1 or anti-CTLA-4 therapy was permissible, with 40% having received some.

Study-level points and caveats: At doses 0.1 to 3.0 mg/kg, CD4+ and CD8+ clones expanded. Expanded peripheral T cells had an undetermined antigen specificity.

In regard to this clone: The antigen is not known.

Method: immunoSEQ multiplex PCR; TCRdb's copy keeps in-frame clones and lacks some. This table has tens of thousands of clones, about 92% appearing once. CDR1 and CDR2 from the germline V gene are LNHDA and SQIVND (reference sequence). This CDR3 is built from 13 residues. Trimming pared 5 bases from V and 0 bases from J, leaving 7 bases between. The source was CD4+ or CD8+ T cells sorted from blood, collected in a trial of the OX40 agonist ivuxolimab. The chain recombines TRBV19 with TRBJ1-1; D unclear. The TCR sequence derives from an adult with an advanced solid tumor such as melanoma, head and neck, liver or kidney cancer. The CDR3 protein is CASSPGVNTEAFF. The CDR3 region has the DNA TGTGCCAGTAGTCCTGGAGTGAACACTGAAGCTTTCTTT.